Each of the 26 T cell receptor beta chains below was sequenced from the same sample in a study of identical twins. Each CDR3 protein is one row after TCRdb ran MiXCR on the 5' RACE reads. The sample consists of hundreds of thousands of distinct CDR3 sequences, roughly 6% of them appearing once. The sample taken for sequencing was naive T cells sorted from blood. The receptors originated from a young man in good health.

The rearrangement joins TRBV3-1 to TRBJ1-1; D not resolved. The CDR3 runs to 17 residues. Germline CDR1 reads LGHDT; CDR2 reads YNNKEL (reference sequence). V lost 1 base and J 1 base, leaving 16 bases between the germline ends. This CDR3 reads CASSQATPLGGNTEAFF. CDR3 nucleotides: TGTGCCAGCAGCCAAGCGACCCCGCTGGGAGGGAACACTGAAGCTTTCTTT.

Worth noting for this clonotype: This sequence may be a read error, since a much larger clone differs from it by one base. The chain employs TRBV10-3 and TRBJ2-7, with 10 bases aligning to TRBD1. This CDR3 has 14 amino acids. Trimming at V came to 10 bases and at J to 2 bases, leaving 8 bases not matched to a gene. Germline lookup yields CDR1 ENHRY and CDR2 SYGVKD. This chain's CDR3 is CATDTGTGAYEQYF. Here the CDR3 DNA reads TGTGCCACCGACACCGGGACAGGGGCCTACGAGCAGTACTTC.

This clonotype was seen ten or more times. The gene calls are TRBV9 and TRBJ1-3; the D gene is possibly TRBD1 (6 bases). The V gene's germline CDR1 is SGDLS and CDR2 YYNGEE. V was shortened by 2 bases and J by 7 bases, with 16 bases between the two germline ends. This CDR3 region has 15 residues. In nucleotides, the CDR3 is TGTGCCAGCAGCGTCCTCGGACAGCAAGCGAACACCATATATTTT. The encoded protein is CASSVLGQQANTIYF. Complete variable domain (other parts from reference TRBV9 and TRBJ1-3): DSGVTQTPKHLITATGQRVTLRCSPRSGDLSVYWYQQSLDQGLQFLIQYYNGEERAKGNILERFSAQQFPDLHSELNLSSLELGDSALYFCASSVLGQQANTIYFGEGSWLTVV.

This clonotype showed up many times. This chain uses TRBV29-1 with TRBJ2-3; D gene ambiguous. Germline V gene lookup returns CDR1 SQVTM and CDR2 ANQGSEA. Trimming removed 5 bases from V and 0 bases from J, with 9 bases in between. The CDR3 contains 13 residues. The CDR3 sequence is CSVPSTSTDTQYF. DNA of the CDR3: TGCAGCGTTCCATCGACAAGCACAGATACGCAGTATTTT.

The rearrangement uses TRBV7-9 and TRBJ2-1, with TRBD1 as a possible D gene (6 bases). The CDR3 is 16 residues long. V was cut by 10 bases and J by 4 bases, with 23 bases left in between. The germline V gene has CDR1 SEHNR and CDR2 FQNEAQ (reference sequence). CDR3 nucleotide sequence: TGTGCCACCGACGGACGTTCAGGGGTCTCTTACAATGAGCAGTTCTTC. Translation gives CATDGRSGVSYNEQFF.

This clonotype was counted many times. The genes are TRBV3-1 and TRBJ1-1; D unclear. Germline V gene lookup returns CDR1 LGHDT and CDR2 YNNKEL (reference sequence). The length of the CDR3 is 13 residues. V lost 2 bases to trimming and J lost 5 bases, with 9 bases between them. The CDR3 DNA is TGTGCCAGCAGCCAATTTGAGGGTACTGAAGCTTTCTTT. This encodes CASSQFEGTEAFF.

This clonotype turned up a few times. The chain couples TRBV18 to TRBJ1-1; no clear D gene. The V and J ends lost 0 bases and 0 bases respectively, with 8 bases between them. CDR3 size: 15 residues. CDR1 is KGHSH, CDR2 LQKENI, per germline. The CDR3 sequence is CASSPPRLMNTEAFF. The DNA for the CDR3 is TGTGCCAGCTCACCACCTAGACTGATGAACACTGAAGCTTTCTTT.

This clonotype came up a few times. V gene TRBV14 combines with J gene TRBJ2-1; TRBD2 matches 11 bases. Germline trimming cut 3 bases from V and 6 bases from J; bases unmatched to any gene: 7. The germline gives CDR1 SGHDN, CDR2 FVKESK. This CDR3 contains 16 residues. This CDR3 is CASSHPRTSGRNEQFF. In nucleotides, the CDR3 is TGTGCCAGCAGCCACCCCAGGACTAGCGGGCGCAATGAGCAGTTCTTC.

In this sample, this clonotype turned up many times. The genes are TRBV10-3 and TRBJ2-3; D not certain. The germline V gene encodes CDR1 ENHRY and CDR2 SYGVKD. The CDR3 runs to 14 residues. V lost 2 bases to trimming and J lost 4 bases, with 10 bases between them. CDR3 DNA: TGTGCCATCAGTGAGCTCGCGGCGGCAGATACGCAGTATTTT. Protein product: CAISELAAADTQYF.

The table lists this clonotype with many counts. This chain joins TRBV29-1 and TRBJ2-1; 9 nucleotides align to TRBD1. The germline gives CDR1 SQVTM, CDR2 ANQGSEA. V shed 7 bases, J shed 5 bases, and the junction held 6 bases outside the gene matches. The CDR3 length is 13 residues. In DNA, the CDR3 is TGCAGCGCAAGGACAGGGGTACACAATGAGCAGTTCTTC. Translation: CSARTGVHNEQFF.

In this sample, this clonotype turned up many times. This chain uses TRBV5-1 with TRBJ2-1; D assignment may be TRBD1 or TRBD2 (5 bases each). The CDR3 is made up of 17 amino acids. Trimming removed 3 bases at V and 5 bases at J, with 21 bases between. Germline V lookup: CDR1 SGHRS, CDR2 YFSETQ. In DNA, the CDR3 is TGCGCCAGCAGCTGGGGGTTACGCGTTCGAACCAACAATGAGCAGTTCTTC. Protein product: CASSWGLRVRTNNEQFF.

Many counts were recorded for this clonotype. The chain employs TRBV11-3 and TRBJ1-1; no clear D. The CDR3 contains 12 residues. CDR1 is SGHNT, CDR2 YENEEA, per germline. V gave up 2 bases and J gave up 6 bases, with 7 bases separating them. DNA of the CDR3: TGTGCCAGCAGCTTAAATAGCGCTGAAGCTTTCTTT. This sequence encodes CASSLNSAEAFF.

This clonotype showed up just a few times. The chain carries TRBV30 and TRBJ1-1; possible D gene TRBD1, 6 bases. Trimming shortened V by 7 bases and J by 1 base, and 13 bases separated the two germline ends. Germline V gene sequence: CDR1 GTSNPN, CDR2 SVGIG (reference sequence). This CDR3 spans 13 amino acids. In DNA, the CDR3 is TGTGCCTTACAGACAGGCCCGAACACTGAAGCTTTCTTT. Amino acids: CALQTGPNTEAFF.

Ten or more counts support this clonotype. The chain uses TRBV20-1 and TRBJ2-1, with a tentative D call TRBD2 (6 bases). CDR1 is DFQATT, CDR2 SNEGSKA, per germline (reference sequence). V was trimmed by 2 bases and J by 2 bases, leaving 13 bases between them. The CDR3 runs 15 residues. CDR3 nucleotides: TGCAGTGCTAGAACCGCGGGACGGACCTACAATGAGCAGTTCTTC. It encodes CSARTAGRTYNEQFF.

Ten or more counts support this clonotype. This chain joins TRBV24-1 and TRBJ1-2; 7 bases fit TRBD1. The trim removed 4 bases at V and 5 bases at J, leaving 3 bases unmatched. The CDR3 length is 13 residues. The germline V gene has CDR1 KGHDR and CDR2 SFDVKD. CDR3 residues: CATSEGQRYGYTF. In DNA form, the CDR3 reads TGTGCCACCAGTGAGGGACAGCGATATGGCTACACCTTC.

Note on this clonotype: This CDR3 fails to terminate in the conserved phenylalanine or tryptophan, so it likely reflects a read error. The V gene is TRBV5-1, the J gene TRBJ2-7, with D unresolved. The CDR3 length is 13 residues. Germline CDR1 is SGHRS and CDR2 is YFSETQ. Trimming shortened V by 0 bases and J by 3 bases, and 7 bases separated the two germline ends. The CDR3 is CASSLDRGYEQYC. CDR3 bases: TGCGCCAGCAGCTTGGATCGCGGCTACGAGCAGTACTGC.

This clonotype occurred many times. V gene TRBV6-1 combines with J gene TRBJ1-1, with D possibly being TRBD1 (6 bases). Germline V CDR1 and CDR2: MNHNS, SASEGT. The ends were cut back, 5 bases at V and 0 bases at J, with 7 bases in the middle. This CDR3 spans 13 amino acids. In DNA form, the CDR3 reads TGTGCCAGCAGTAGGGGGTTGAACACTGAAGCTTTCTTT. Protein sequence: CASSRGLNTEAFF.

This clonotype was seen many times. The V gene is TRBV6-2 or TRBV6-3, the J gene TRBJ2-2; tentative D call: TRBD1 (6 bases). There are 16 residues in the CDR3. V shed 5 bases and J shed 5 bases, with 18 bases lying between them. Germline V CDR1 and CDR2: MNHEY, SVGEGT. CDR3 DNA sequence: TGTGCCAGCAGTCAAAGGTCACAGGGATGGACCGGGGAGCTGTTTTTT. Translating it yields CASSQRSQGWTGELFF.

This clonotype has at least ten counts. The chain joins TRBV12-3 or TRBV12-4 to TRBJ2-7; 12 nucleotides align to TRBD2. This CDR3 has 14 residues. The junction had 2 bases not matched to a gene; V was cut back by 6 bases and J by 2 bases. CDR3 in amino acids: CASSLAGGPYEQYF. The CDR3 DNA sequence: TGTGCCAGCAGCCTAGCGGGAGGGCCCTACGAGCAGTACTTC.

Ten or more counts support this clonotype. The V and J genes are TRBV7-8 and TRBJ2-1, with D hard to call. The CDR3 loop spans 11 amino acids. The V end lost 5 bases, the J end lost 8 bases, and 7 bases lay between the germline ends. Germline lookup yields CDR1 SGHVS and CDR2 FQNEAQ. The CDR3 protein is CASSPPHEQFF. In DNA, the CDR3 is TGTGCCAGCAGCCCTCCCCATGAGCAGTTCTTC.

V gene TRBV21-1 combines with J gene TRBJ2-1; TRBD2, as called in the table, went unchecked against the DNA. TRBV21-1 is a documented pseudogene. This CDR3 has 16 residues. The DNA of the CDR3 is TGTGCCAGCAGCAAAGCGGGGAGGGCCTCCTACAATGAGCAGTTCTTC. Translation: CASSKAGRASYNEQFF.

The sample holds many counts of this clonotype. The V gene is TRBV12-3 or TRBV12-4, the J gene TRBJ2-3; the match to TRBD2 covers 9 bases. V lost 5 bases and J lost 0; bases outside the gene matches: 6. This CDR3 is built from 16 residues. CDR3 amino acids: CASSRRLAASTDTQYF. CDR3 in DNA: TGTGCCAGCAGTAGAAGACTAGCGGCTAGCACAGATACGCAGTATTTT.

The chain has TRBV6-5 and TRBJ2-7; unclear D gene. This CDR3 spans 15 amino acids. The germline V gene has CDR1 MNHEY and CDR2 SVGAGI. V lost 3 bases to trimming and J lost 6 bases, with 18 bases between them. CDR3 nucleotide sequence: TGTGCCAGCAGTTATACCGTCCCGGGTTTGCGCGAGCAGTACTTC. The encoded protein is CASSYTVPGLREQYF.

This clonotype was recorded at least ten times. V gene TRBV12-3 or TRBV12-4 combines with J gene TRBJ1-5, with no clear D. The CDR3 length is 16 residues. V was cut by 1 base and J by 0 bases, with 10 bases left in between. The CDR3 sequence is CASSLGQTYSNQPQHF. The CDR3 DNA reads TGTGCCAGCAGTTTAGGGCAAACCTATAGCAATCAGCCCCAGCATTTT.

Turning to this clonotype: This may arise from a read error, as a much more abundant clone is one base away. This sequence joins TRBV19 and TRBJ2-1; D not resolved. Per germline, CDR1 LNHDA and CDR2 SQIVND (reference sequence). The CDR3 consists of 13 residues. The CDR3 sequence: CATSIDPDNEQFF. The CDR3, as DNA: TGTGCCACTAGTATTGACCCTGACAATGAGCAGTTCTTC.

V gene TRBV14 combines with J gene TRBJ2-7; 8 bases align to TRBD1. This CDR3 is built from 15 residues. With 5 bases clipped from V and 0 bases from J, the junction kept 6 bases outside the gene matches. Germline CDR1 reads SGHDN; CDR2 reads FVKESK. The CDR3 sequence: CASSRNRGSSYEQYV. The CDR3 nucleotides are TGTGCCAGCAGCAGAAACAGGGGGAGCTCCTACGAGCAGTACGTC.